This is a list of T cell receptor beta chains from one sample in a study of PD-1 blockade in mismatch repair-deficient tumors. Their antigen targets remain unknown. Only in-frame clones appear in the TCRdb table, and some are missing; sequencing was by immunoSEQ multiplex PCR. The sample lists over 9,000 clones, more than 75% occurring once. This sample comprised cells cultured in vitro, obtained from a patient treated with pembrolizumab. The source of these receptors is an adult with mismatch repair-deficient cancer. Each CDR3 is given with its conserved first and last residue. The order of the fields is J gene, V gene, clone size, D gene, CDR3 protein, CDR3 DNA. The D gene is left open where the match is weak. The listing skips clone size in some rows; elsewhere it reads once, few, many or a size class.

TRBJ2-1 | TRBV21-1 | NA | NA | CASSASLAGDEQFF | TGTGCCAGCAGCGCGTCACTAGCGGGAGATGAGCAGTTCTTC
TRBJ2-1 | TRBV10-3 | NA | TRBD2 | CAISESNLAGGWEQFF | TGTGCCATCAGTGAGTCGAATTTAGCGGGAGGATGGGAGCAGTTCTTC
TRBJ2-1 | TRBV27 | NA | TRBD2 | CASSLELAGVYNEQFF | TGTGCCAGCAGTTTAGAACTAGCGGGAGTCTACAATGAGCAGTTCTTC
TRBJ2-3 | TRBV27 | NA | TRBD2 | CASSFGPGTSGGPGDTQYF | TGTGCCAGCAGTTTTGGGCCAGGGACTAGCGGGGGTCCTGGAGATACGCAGTATTTT
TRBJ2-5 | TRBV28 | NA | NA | CASSFLTGTQYF | TGTGCCAGCAGTTTCCTGACTGGGACCCAGTACTTC
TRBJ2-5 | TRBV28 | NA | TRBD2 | CASSRRLGGKTQYF | TGTGCCAGCAGTCGGCGCCTGGGGGGGAAGACCCAGTACTTC
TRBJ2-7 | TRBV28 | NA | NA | CASSSPRESAYEQYF | TGTGCCAGCAGCTCCCCCAGGGAATCGGCCTACGAGCAGTACTTC
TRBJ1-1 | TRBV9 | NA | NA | CASSADQMNTEAFF | TGTGCCAGCAGCGCCGATCAGATGAACACTGAAGCTTTCTTT
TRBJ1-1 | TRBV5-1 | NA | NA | CASRLVGNTEAFF | TGCGCCAGCAGATTAGTTGGGAACACTGAAGCTTTCTTT
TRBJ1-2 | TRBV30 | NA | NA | CAWSVQYYGYTF | TGTGCCTGGAGTGTACAGTACTATGGCTACACCTTC
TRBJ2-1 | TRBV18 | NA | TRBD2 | CASSPVAGGHNEQFF | TGTGCCAGCTCACCGGTAGCGGGAGGCCACAATGAGCAGTTCTTC
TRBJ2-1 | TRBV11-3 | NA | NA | CASSLESTYNEQFF | TGTGCCAGCAGCTTAGAATCTACTTACAATGAGCAGTTCTTC
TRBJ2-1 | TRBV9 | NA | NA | CASSSPYGRDYNEQFF | TGTGCCAGCAGCTCTCCCTACGGGCGTGACTACAATGAGCAGTTCTTC
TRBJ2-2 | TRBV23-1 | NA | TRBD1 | CASSQSPDRATGELFF | TGCGCCAGCAGTCAATCCCCGGACAGGGCCACCGGGGAGCTGTTTTTT
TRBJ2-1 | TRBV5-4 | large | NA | CASSFVNEQFF | TGTGCCAGCAGCTTTGTCAATGAGCAGTTCTTC
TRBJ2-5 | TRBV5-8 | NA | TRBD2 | CASRGLASYQETQYF | TGTGCCAGCAGAGGACTAGCGTCTTACCAAGAGACCCAGTACTTC
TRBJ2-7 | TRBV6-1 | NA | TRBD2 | CASSVSGIYEQYF | TGTGCCAGCAGTGTTAGCGGGATTTACGAGCAGTACTTC
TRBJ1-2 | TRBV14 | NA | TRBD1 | CASRATGDNYGYTF | TGTGCCAGCAGAGCGACAGGGGATAACTATGGCTACACCTTC
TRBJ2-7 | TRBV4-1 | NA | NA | CASSQGGAGSSYEQYF | TGCGCCAGCAGCCAAGGGGGGGCAGGAAGCTCCTACGAGCAGTACTTC
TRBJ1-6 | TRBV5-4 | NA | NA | CASRLDRTDSPLHF | TGTGCCAGCAGGTTAGACAGGACGGATTCACCCCTCCACTTT